These 22 T cell receptor beta chains came from one sample sequenced in a study of vaccination and CD4 T cells after COVID-19. The Oncomine TCR Beta short-read assay sequenced DNA from cultured CD4+ T cells. TCRdb reprocessed the PCR reads with MiXCR, giving one entry per CDR3 protein. This table has around 19,000 distinct CDR3 sequences, 25% to 30% appearing once. Sample treatment: roughly nine-day PBMC culture with coronavirus spike peptide pools or control peptides (ViraFEST assay). Their specific antigens are unknown. Sequencing was carried out using cultured CD4+ T cells from blood. All receptors come from a human donor with COVID-19.

This clonotype rates as medium-sized (0.01 to 0.1%). The rearrangement joins TRBV6-1 to TRBJ1-5; D might be TRBD1 (6 bases). The germline V gene has CDR1 MNHNS and CDR2 SASEGT. This CDR3 is built from 13 residues. Deletions cut 8 bases from V and 1 base from J, with 9 bases between. CDR3 DNA: TGTGCCAGCGGAGACAGGAGCAATCAGCCCCAGCATTTT. Its protein is CASGDRSNQPQHF.

The gene calls are TRBV7-8 and TRBJ1-1; D is unresolved. CDR3 size: 13 residues. The V gene lost 8 bases and the J gene lost 3 bases, with 13 bases spanning the gap. Germline V gives CDR1 SGHVS, CDR2 FQNEAQ. CDR3 sequence: CASAPSVDTEAFF. Written as DNA, the CDR3 is TGTGCCAGCGCCCCTAGCGTGGACACTGAAGCTTTCTTT.

The sample holds a few counts of this clonotype. This sequence joins TRBV2 and TRBJ1-5; 8 bases map to TRBD1. The germline gives CDR1 SNHLY, CDR2 FYNNEI. CDR3 length: 16 amino acids. V lost 3 bases, J lost 7 bases, and 11 bases stayed unmatched. CDR3 region: CASSEWLGQGGQPQHF. CDR3 nucleotide sequence: TGTGCCAGCAGTGAGTGGTTAGGACAGGGAGGACAGCCCCAGCATTTT.

The chain recombines TRBV14 with TRBJ1-1; D is unclear. The V and J ends lost 3 bases and 5 bases respectively, with 10 bases between them. Germline V gene data show CDR1 as SGHDN and CDR2 as FVKESK. The length of the CDR3 is 13 residues. The CDR3 DNA reads as TGTGCCAGCAGCCAGGAGTATTTAACTGAAGCTTTCTTT. Protein sequence: CASSQEYLTEAFF.

Within the sample, this clonotype is medium-sized. The chain couples TRBV11-3 to TRBJ1-6, with D uncertain. The CDR3 runs 11 residues. CDR1 SGHNT and CDR2 YENEEA come from the germline V gene. The V end was cut by 4 bases, the J end by 7 bases, with 2 bases between. CDR3 DNA: TGTGCCAGCAGCTCAAATTCACCCCTCCACTTT. Its translation: CASSSNSPLHF.

This clonotype has only a few counts. In DNA, the CDR3 is TGTGCCAGCTCACCACCCGACCGACCCCAGTACTTC. Amino acids: CASSPPDRPQYF. The chain recombines TRBV18 with TRBJ2-5; D is uncertain. This CDR3 comprises 12 residues. Germline V gives CDR1 KGHSH, CDR2 LQKENI. Deletions cut 0 bases from V and 9 bases from J, with 8 bases between.

A few counts support this clonotype. The CDR3 loop is CSARDPQDLANYGYTF. The CDR3 DNA is TGCAGTGCTAGAGATCCCCAGGACCTAGCTAACTATGGCTACACCTTC. The chain is built from TRBV20-1 and TRBJ1-2; D unclear. The CDR3 is made up of 16 amino acids. Germline CDR1 is DFQATT and CDR2 is SNEGSKA (reference sequence). V was pared by 0 bases and J by 0 bases, with 14 bases between.

The sample holds a few counts of this clonotype. The rearrangement uses TRBV7-8 and TRBJ2-2, with a tentative D call TRBD2 (7 bases). The CDR3 has 16 residues. V lost 8 bases and J 0 bases, leaving 16 bases between the germline ends. The V gene's germline CDR1 is SGHVS and CDR2 FQNEAQ. The CDR3 loop is CASDPRGGANTGELFF. As DNA, the CDR3 is TGTGCCAGCGATCCAAGGGGGGGGGCGAACACCGGGGAGCTGTTTTTT.

The chain recombines TRBV4-3 with TRBJ2-5; D unclear. V dropped 1 base and J dropped 6 bases, with 12 bases sitting between them. This CDR3 has 14 amino acids. Germline V gene lookup returns CDR1 LGHNA and CDR2 YSLEER. CDR3 loop: CASSQATGGKTQYF. In nucleotides, the CDR3 is TGCGCCAGCAGCCAAGCGACGGGTGGAAAGACCCAGTACTTC.

By frequency in the sample, this clonotype is large. V and J are TRBV7-2 and TRBJ2-2; no clear D gene. Looked up from germline, CDR1 is SGHTA and CDR2 is FQGNSA. This CDR3 spans 14 amino acids. The germline V and J ends were trimmed by 2 bases and 0 bases, with 4 bases remaining between them. The CDR3 here is CASSLPTNTGELFF. CDR3 DNA sequence: TGTGCCAGCAGCTTACCAACGAACACCGGGGAGCTGTTTTTT.

The rearrangement uses TRBV20-1 and TRBJ2-7; possibly TRBD2 for D (5 bases). The germline V and J ends were trimmed by 3 bases and 2 bases, with 11 bases remaining between them. CDR1 DFQATT and CDR2 SNEGSKA come from the germline V gene (reference sequence). The CDR3 has 13 amino acids. This CDR3 reads CSASSPAAYEQYF. CDR3 nucleotides: TGCAGTGCTAGCTCACCAGCGGCCTACGAGCAGTACTTC.

The chain combines TRBV10-3 with TRBJ2-3, with 8 positions matching TRBD2. Trimming took 7 bases from V and 2 from J; bases not matched to a gene: 5. The length of the CDR3 is 14 residues. Per the germline V gene, CDR1 is ENHRY and CDR2 is SYGVKD. CDR3 region: CAITGLGTTDTQYF. CDR3 bases: TGTGCCATCACGGGACTAGGCACCACAGATACGCAGTATTTT.

Note on this clonotype: At one end, the junction sequence differs from germline, possibly due to a read error. The chain links TRBV7-2 to TRBJ1-1; weak D call: TRBD1 (5 bases). Germline V CDR1 and CDR2: SGHTA, FQGNSA. The CDR3 contains 13 residues. The CDR3 sequence is CASSFQGRTGAFF. CDR3 DNA: TGTGCCAGCAGCTTCCAGGGCCGGACTGGAGCTTTCTTT.

The chain uses TRBV7-2 and TRBJ2-2; no definite D call. This CDR3 comprises 14 residues. Germline lookup yields CDR1 SGHTA and CDR2 FQGNSA. V was shortened by 3 bases and J by 2 bases, with 7 bases between the two germline ends. This CDR3 is CASSLFRNTGELFF. Here the CDR3 DNA reads TGTGCCAGCAGCTTGTTCAGAAACACCGGGGAGCTGTTTTTT.

The V and J genes are TRBV20-1 and TRBJ2-7; 14 bases are a match to TRBD2. Germline V CDR1 and CDR2: DFQATT, SNEGSKA (reference sequence). Trimming removed 0 bases from V and 2 bases from J; junction bases left unmatched: 3. This CDR3 region has 16 residues. Here the CDR3 reads CSAREGTSGGTYEQYF. The CDR3 DNA reads as TGCAGTGCTAGAGAAGGGACTAGCGGGGGAACCTACGAGCAGTACTTC.

The chain combines TRBV7-8 with TRBJ2-7, with D perhaps TRBD1 (6 bases). In germline, CDR1 is SGHVS, CDR2 FQNEAQ. The V end lost 1 base, the J end lost 0 bases, and 10 bases lay between the germline ends. The CDR3 has 15 residues. The CDR3 here is CASSLVGASSYEQYF. CDR3 sequence (DNA): TGTGCCAGCAGCTTAGTGGGGGCGAGCTCCTACGAGCAGTACTTC.

This clonotype appeared a few times. The J gene is TRBJ1-4, the V gene TRBV7-9; no clear D gene. The CDR3 totals 15 residues. V lost 5 bases and J 6 bases, leaving 16 bases between the germline ends. Germline CDR1 reads SEHNR; CDR2 reads FQNEAQ (reference sequence). The CDR3 loop is CASSGWAPGDEKLFF. CDR3 coding DNA: TGTGCCAGCAGCGGGTGGGCCCCTGGAGATGAAAAACTGTTTTTT.

This clonotype was detected a few times. V and J are TRBV2 and TRBJ2-2; a weak D match, TRBD2 (6 bases). Trimming stripped 9 bases from V and 3 bases from J, with 14 bases between. From germline, CDR1 is SNHLY and CDR2 FYNNEI. The CDR3 is made up of 14 amino acids. CDR3 in amino acids: CASYAGRHTGELFF. The DNA of the CDR3 is TGTGCCAGTTATGCAGGGAGGCACACCGGGGAGCTGTTTTTT.

This clonotype has a handful of counts. This chain connects TRBV6-2 or TRBV6-3 to TRBJ2-3; possibly TRBD2 for D (6 bases). V dropped 3 bases and J dropped 2 bases, with 18 bases sitting between them. Germline CDR1 is MNHEY and CDR2 is SVGEGT. The CDR3 spans 17 residues. CDR3 coding DNA: TGTGCCAGCAGTTATGGCGGGGAGGCGCTTATCACAGATACGCAGTATTTT. As protein: CASSYGGEALITDTQYF.

This clonotype was detected only a few times. The CDR3 loop is CSASLSRGSLTDTQYF. In DNA, the CDR3 is TGCAGTGCTAGTCTCTCCCGGGGCTCCCTCACAGATACGCAGTATTTT. The chain combines TRBV20-1 with TRBJ2-3, with D perhaps given as TRBD1 or TRBD2 (5 bases each). The CDR3 is made up of 16 amino acids. CDR1 is DFQATT, CDR2 SNEGSKA, per germline (reference sequence). Trimming took off 3 bases at V and 2 bases at J, with 18 bases between the two ends.

There are a few counts of this clonotype. The gene calls are TRBV7-9 and TRBJ2-7; perhaps TRBD1 as D (6 bases). Germline V lookup: CDR1 SEHNR, CDR2 FQNEAQ (reference sequence). With 7 bases removed from V and 2 bases from J, the gap between germline ends came to 15 bases. This CDR3 comprises 14 residues. The CDR3 nucleotides read TGTGCCAGCACCATCGACAGGCCGCCCTACGAGCAGTACTTC. The encoded protein is CASTIDRPPYEQYF. The full variable domain, with the rest looked up from reference TRBV7-9 and TRBJ2-7, is DTGVSQNPRHKITKRGQNVTFRCDPISEHNRLYWYRQTLGQGPEFLTYFQNEAQLEKSRLLSDRFSAERPKGSFSTLEIQRTEQGDSAMYLCASTIDRPPYEQYFGPGTRLTVT.

This clonotype was seen more than once but under ten times. The chain's CDR3 is CASSPNPRQANSPLHF. The CDR3 nucleotides are TGTGCCAGCAGCCCCAACCCCCGACAGGCTAATTCACCCCTCCACTTT. The chain is built from TRBV9 and TRBJ1-6; maybe TRBD1 (6 bases). The CDR3 spans 16 residues. Germline V gene lookup returns CDR1 SGDLS and CDR2 YYNGEE. The V end was cut by 4 bases, the J end by 6 bases, with 17 bases between.